The T cell receptor beta chain under discussion was sequenced for a study of blood T cell repertoires in COVID-19. Study-wide context: Acute and convalescent COVID-19 specimens originated in the United States, Italy and Spain. In each case, the material was cDNA or gDNA derived from T cells, B-cell-depleted T cells, or PBMCs.

The V gene's germline CDR1 is LGHDT and CDR2 YNNKEL (reference sequence). V lost 2 bases, J lost 3 bases, and 17 bases lay in between. This CDR3 spans 16 amino acids. Sequenced by immunoSEQ multiplex PCR; TCRdb stores in-frame clones only, minus some. This sample has around 82,000 clones, with roughly 90% found just once. This clonotype originated in a man aged 70 or older with active or convalescent COVID-19. Sequencing was performed on peripheral blood. The chain employs TRBV3-1 (or the pseudogene TRBV3-2) and TRBJ2-7; TRBD1 is a possible D gene (5 bases). CDR3 sequence reads: CASSQTRPGRFYEQYF. The CDR3 region has the DNA TGTGCCAGCAGCCAAACCCGGCCAGGGCGGTTCTACGAGCAGTACTTC.